Included here is one T cell receptor beta chain sequence, with context. What it binds is unknown. An end of the junction does not agree with germline; a read error may underlie this. cDNA carried unique molecular identifiers, and a universal primer site was added by template switching. MiXCR was run by TCRdb on the 5' RACE reads, yielding one entry per CDR3 protein. The sample has 450,000 or so distinct CDR3 sequences, around a sixth seen once. The data were obtained in a study of identical twins. General study results and limits: Compared with unrelated sharing, twin-shared out-of-frame alpha sequences had more low-probability sequences.

Germline values: CDR1 SGHKS, CDR2 YYEKEE (reference sequence). This CDR3 spans 16 amino acids. The receptor was isolated from a man aged 50-60 years in good health. This rearrangement joins TRBV5-5 to TRBJ1-6; weak D call: TRBD1 (5 bases). The sequenced material came from naive T cells sorted from blood. CDR3 nucleotides: TGTGCCAGCAGCTTGGGGCAGGGCCTACGAAATTCACCCCTCCCCTTT. It encodes CASSLGQGLRNSPLPF.